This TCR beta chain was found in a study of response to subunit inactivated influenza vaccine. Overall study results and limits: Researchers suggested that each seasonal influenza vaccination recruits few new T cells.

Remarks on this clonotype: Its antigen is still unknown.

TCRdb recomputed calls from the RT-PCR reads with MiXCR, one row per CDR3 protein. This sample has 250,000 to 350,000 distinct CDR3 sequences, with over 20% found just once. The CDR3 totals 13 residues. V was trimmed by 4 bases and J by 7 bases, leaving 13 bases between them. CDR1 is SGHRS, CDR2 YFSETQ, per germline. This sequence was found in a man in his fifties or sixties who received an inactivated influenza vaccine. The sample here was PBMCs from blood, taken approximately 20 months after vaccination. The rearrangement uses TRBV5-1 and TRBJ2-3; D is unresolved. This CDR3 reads CASSPFVGNTQYF. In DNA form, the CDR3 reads TGCGCCAGCAGCCCCTTTGTGGGAAATACGCAGTATTTT.